The text below deals with one T cell receptor (beta chain). Its antigen is unknown. Each donor was a healthy Caucasian individual from Russia, aged roughly 6 to 100. The CDR3 extends over 14 amino acids. CDR1 and CDR2 (germline): ENHRY, SYGVKD. This entry is derived from a study of blood T cells in healthy people across ages. Findings and limits, study-wide: Naive T cell percentage showed a strong correlation with the diversity of TCR beta.

The authors ran a second PCR of 7 to 11 cycles using a sample-barcoded 5' primer and a J-beta primer mix. TCRdb itself ran the 5' RACE reads through MiXCR, one entry per CDR3 protein. Of about 680,000 distinct CDR3 sequences in the sample, 45% to 50% were seen once. Sequencing was carried out using blood. V and J are TRBV10-3 and TRBJ2-1; D may correspond to TRBD1 or TRBD2 (5 bases each). The end of the DNA fits TRBJ2-7 better, so the J call may be wrong. This clonotype was obtained from a woman aged 55-69 years in good health. In DNA form, the CDR3 reads TGTGCCATCGTCGCCGGGACGTCCTACAATGAGCAGTACTTC. This translates into CAIVAGTSYNEQYF.